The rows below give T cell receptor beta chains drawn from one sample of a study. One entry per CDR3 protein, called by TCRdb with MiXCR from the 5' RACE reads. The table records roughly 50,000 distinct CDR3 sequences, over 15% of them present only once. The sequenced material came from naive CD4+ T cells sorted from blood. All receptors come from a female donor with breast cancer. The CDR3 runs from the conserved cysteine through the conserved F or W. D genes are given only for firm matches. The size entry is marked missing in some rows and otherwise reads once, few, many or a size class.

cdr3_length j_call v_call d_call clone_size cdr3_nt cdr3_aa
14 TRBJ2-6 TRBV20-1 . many TGCAGTGCCCCCAAACCGGCTGGGGCCAACGTCCTGACTTTC CSAPKPAGANVLTF
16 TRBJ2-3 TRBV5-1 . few TGCGCCAGCAGCTCGGCTGCGGGGCTAACGACAGATACGCAGTATTTT CASSSAAGLTTDTQYF
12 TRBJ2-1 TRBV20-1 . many TGCAGTGCTAGACTAGCCCACAATGAGCAGTTCTTC CSARLAHNEQFF
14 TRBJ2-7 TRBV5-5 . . TGTGCCAGCAGCTACGGCAGGGCCTCCTACGAGCAGTACTTC CASSYGRASYEQYF
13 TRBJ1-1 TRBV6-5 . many TGTGCCAGCACTAACCCGGTGAGCGCTGAAGCTTTCTTT CASTNPVSAEAFF
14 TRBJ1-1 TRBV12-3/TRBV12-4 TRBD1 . TGTGCCAGCAGGAGAGGGGGCCCAGACACTGAAGCTTTCTTT CASRRGGPDTEAFF
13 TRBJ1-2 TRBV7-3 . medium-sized TGTGCCAGCAGCCCCGGTGGCGACTATGGCTACACCTTC CASSPGGDYGYTF
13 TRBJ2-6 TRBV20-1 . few TGCAGTGCTAGAAAGCCTGGGGCCAACGTCCTGACTTTC CSARKPGANVLTF
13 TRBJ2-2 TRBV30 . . TGTGCCTGGAGTGCACAGAGTTCCGGGGAGCCGTTTTTT CAWSAQSSGEPFF
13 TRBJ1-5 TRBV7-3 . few TGTGCCAGCAGCTTAAGCCGCAATCAGCCCCAGCATTTT CASSLSRNQPQHF
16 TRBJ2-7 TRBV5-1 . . TGCGCCAGCAGCTTGGCCTCTGGGGAAGGGAGCTACGAGCAGTACTTC CASSLASGEGSYEQYF
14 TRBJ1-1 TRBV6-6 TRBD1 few TGTGCCAGCAGTGAACAGGGGGGTTACACTGAAGCTTTCTTT CASSEQGGYTEAFF
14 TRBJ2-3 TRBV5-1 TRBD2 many TGCGCCAGCAGACTAGCGGCTAGCACAGATACGCAGTATTTT CASRLAASTDTQYF
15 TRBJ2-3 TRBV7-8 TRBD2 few TGTGCCAGCAGCTTGCGCGGGAGGCGGGCAGATACGCAGTATTTT CASSLRGRRADTQYF
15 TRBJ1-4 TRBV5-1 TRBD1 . TGCGCCAGCAGCTTGGATCCAGGGGGTAGGGAAAAACTGTTTTTT CASSLDPGGREKLFF
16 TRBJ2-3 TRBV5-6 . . TGTGCCAGCAGCTTGTCAAAAGGCTACCTCACAGATACGCAGTATTTT CASSLSKGYLTDTQYF
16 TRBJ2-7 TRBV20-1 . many TGCAGTGCTAGGAGGGGGGCGGGTCGCTCCGAGAGCGAGCAGTACTTC CSARRGAGRSESEQYF
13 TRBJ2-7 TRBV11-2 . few TGTGCCAGCAGCTCACTGACTTCCTACGAGCAGTACTTC CASSSLTSYEQYF
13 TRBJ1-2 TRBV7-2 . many TGTGCCAGCAGCTTAGGGGGCAACTATGGCTACACCTTC CASSLGGNYGYTF
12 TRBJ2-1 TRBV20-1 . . TGCAGTGCCCGGGAGCCGAACAATGGGCAGTTCTTC CSAREPNNGQFF
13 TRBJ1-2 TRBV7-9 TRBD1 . TGTGCCAGCAGCTTGGGACAGACCTATGGCTACACCTTC CASSLGQTYGYTF
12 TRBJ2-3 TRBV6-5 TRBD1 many TGTGCCACCCAGGGGGGCACAGATACGCAGTATTTT CATQGGTDTQYF
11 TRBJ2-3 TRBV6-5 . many TGTGCCAGCAGTTACCAAAATACGCAGTATTTT CASSYQNTQYF
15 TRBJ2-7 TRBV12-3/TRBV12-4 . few TGTGCCAGCAGTTTGACCTCCGGGACTGTCTACGAGCAGTACTTC CASSLTSGTVYEQYF
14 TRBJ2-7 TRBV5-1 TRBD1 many TGCGCCAGCAGCTTAGGACAGGGGATCTACGAGCAGTACTTC CASSLGQGIYEQYF
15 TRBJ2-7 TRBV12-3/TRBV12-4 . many TGTGCCAGCAGTTTTAGGCCCGATCCAACCTACGAGCAGTACTTC CASSFRPDPTYEQYF
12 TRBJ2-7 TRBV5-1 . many TGCGCCAGCAGTCCCCCAGGGGACGAGCAGTACTTC CASSPPGDEQYF
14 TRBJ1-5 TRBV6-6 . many TGTGCCAGCAGTTACTCACAGGGCAGTCAGCCCCAGCATTTT CASSYSQGSQPQHF
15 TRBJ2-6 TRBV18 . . TGTGCCAGCTCACAGAGCAGCTCTGGGGCCAACGTCCTGACTTTC CASSQSSSGANVLTF
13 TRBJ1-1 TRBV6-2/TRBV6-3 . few TGTGCCAGCAGATCAGAGAAGGGGACTGAAGCTTTCTTT CASRSEKGTEAFF
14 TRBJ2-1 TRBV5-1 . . TGCGCCAGCAGCTTAAGCGGGCCCTACAATGAGCAGTTCTTC CASSLSGPYNEQFF
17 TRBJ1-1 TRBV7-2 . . TGTGCCAGCAGCATACGGAGGGGGGGGGCCTCCCGGATAGAAGCTTTCTTT CASSIRRGGASRIEAFF
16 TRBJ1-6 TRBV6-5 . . TGTGCCAGCAGAACCGGGACTTTATTCTATAATTCACCCCTCCACTTT CASRTGTLFYNSPLHF
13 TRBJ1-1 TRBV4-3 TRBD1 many TGCGCCAGCAGCCCTCGACAGGGGGCTGAAGCTTTCTTT CASSPRQGAEAFF
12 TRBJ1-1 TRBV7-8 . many TGTGCCAGCAGCTTAAGTTACACTGAAGCTTTCTTT CASSLSYTEAFF
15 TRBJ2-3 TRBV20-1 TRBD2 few TGCAGTGCCAAGACTAGCGGGAGGGCCGGAGATACGCAGTATTTT CSAKTSGRAGDTQYF
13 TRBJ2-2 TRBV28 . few TGTGCCAGCAGTTTCCAGAACACCGGGGAGCTGTTTTTT CASSFQNTGELFF
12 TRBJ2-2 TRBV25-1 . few TGTGCCAGCAGTGAATACGTCGGGGAGCTGTTTTTT CASSEYVGELFF
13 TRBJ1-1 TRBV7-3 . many TGTGCCAGCAGCTTAACGATGAACACTGAAGCTTTCTTT CASSLTMNTEAFF
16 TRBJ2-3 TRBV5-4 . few TGTGCCAGCAGCTTGTCAGGCGGGTTTGGCGCAGATACGCAGTATTTT CASSLSGGFGADTQYF
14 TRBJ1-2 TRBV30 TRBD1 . TGTGCCTGGAGGGTCAGGGGGCGAGACTATGGCTACACCTTC CAWRVRGRDYGYTF
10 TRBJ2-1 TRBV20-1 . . TGCAGTGCCGCGGCCAATGAGCAGTCCTTC CSAAANEQSF
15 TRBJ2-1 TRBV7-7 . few TGTGCTAGCAGCCCCCTGGCGGGGAGAGGTAATGAGCAGTTCTTC CASSPLAGRGNEQFF
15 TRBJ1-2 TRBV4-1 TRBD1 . TGCGCCAGCAGCCAAGGGACAGGAGAGAACTATGGCTACACCTTC CASSQGTGENYGYTF